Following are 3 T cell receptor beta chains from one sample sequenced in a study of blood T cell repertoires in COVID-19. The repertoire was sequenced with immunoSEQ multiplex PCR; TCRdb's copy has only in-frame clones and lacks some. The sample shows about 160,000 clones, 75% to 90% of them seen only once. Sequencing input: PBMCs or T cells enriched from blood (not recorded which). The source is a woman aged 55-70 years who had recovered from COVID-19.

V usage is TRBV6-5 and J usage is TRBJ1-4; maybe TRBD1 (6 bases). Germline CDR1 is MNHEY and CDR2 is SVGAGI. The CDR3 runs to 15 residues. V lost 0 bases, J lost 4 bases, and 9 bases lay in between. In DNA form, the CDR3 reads TGTGCCAGCAGTTACTCGAGGGACATTAATGAAAAACTGTTTTTT. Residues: CASSYSRDINEKLFF.

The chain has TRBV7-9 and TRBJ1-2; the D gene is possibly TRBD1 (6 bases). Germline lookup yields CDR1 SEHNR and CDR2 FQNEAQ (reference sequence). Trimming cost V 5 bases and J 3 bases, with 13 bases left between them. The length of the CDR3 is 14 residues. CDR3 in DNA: TGTGCCAGCAGCCAGAACAGGGTTGACTATGGCTACACCTTC. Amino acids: CASSQNRVDYGYTF.

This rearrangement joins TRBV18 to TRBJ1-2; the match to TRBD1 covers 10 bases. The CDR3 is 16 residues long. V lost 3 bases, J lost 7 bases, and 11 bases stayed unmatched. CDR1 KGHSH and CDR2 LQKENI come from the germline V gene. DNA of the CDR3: TGTGCCAGCTCACCGCCCTCGACAGGGGGCGCGTCTGGCTACACCTTC. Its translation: CASSPPSTGGASGYTF.